A single sample gave rise to the 2 T cell receptor beta chains below, sequenced in a study of CD8+ T cells in alopecia areata. After pooling, cutaneous lymph node cells were sorted with CD4, CD8alpha, NKG2D, NKG2ACE and other markers. RNA was isolated and reverse transcribed to cDNA, the sequencing template. Profiling relied on immunoSEQ multiplex PCR, and the TCRdb table lists in-frame clones only, not all of them. Singletons are absent from the sample, which has roughly 260,000 clones. Source material: CD4+ T cells sorted from a lymph node. The receptor source for this set is a C3H/HeJ mouse with alopecia areata. This mouse strain has H2-k as its MHC haplotype.

Note on this clone: Gene names denote mouse genes. The read gets to within 4 residues of the CDR3 end, and the germline J gene fills in the rest. J is TRBJ2-5 and V is TRBV13-1, with 7 bases that match TRBD2. Trimming cost V 5 bases and J 0 bases; bases outside gene matches: 6. Germline V gene sequence: CDR1 NSHNY, CDR2 SYGAGN. The CDR3 contains 15 residues. The sequenced CDR3 bases are TGTGCCAGCAGCCCAATGGGGGGTAACCAAGAC. The encoded protein is CASSPMGGNQD. The full CDR3 protein reads CASSPMGGNQDTQYF.

On this clone itself: Mouse germline and gene names are used. The read comes to an end 4 residues before the CDR3 does, leaving the germline J gene to fill in the end. This chain connects TRBV13-1 to TRBJ1-1; no clear D gene. In germline, CDR1 is NSHNY, CDR2 SYGAGN. The CDR3 runs to 15 residues. Trimming removed 0 bases from V and 0 bases from J, with 9 bases in between. The sequenced CDR3 bases are TGTGCCAGCAGTGATGCCGCACAAACAAACACA. It translates to CASSDAAQTNT. The complete CDR3 protein is CASSDAAQTNTEVFF.